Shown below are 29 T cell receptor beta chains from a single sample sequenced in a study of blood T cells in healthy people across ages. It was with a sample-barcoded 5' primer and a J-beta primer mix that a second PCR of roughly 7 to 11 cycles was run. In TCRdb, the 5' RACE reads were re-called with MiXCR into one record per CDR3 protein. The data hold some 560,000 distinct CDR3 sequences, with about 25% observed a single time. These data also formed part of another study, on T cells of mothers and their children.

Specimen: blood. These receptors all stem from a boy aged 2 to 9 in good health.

The CDR3 bases are TGTGCCAGCAGTCGTCTCGGAGGGGGTCAAGAGACCCAGTACTTC. Its translation: CASSRLGGGQETQYF. V gene TRBV9 combines with J gene TRBJ2-5; D may match TRBD1 or TRBD2 (6 bases each). Trimming took 5 bases from V and 2 from J, leaving 16 bases between them. Germline V gene lookup returns CDR1 SGDLS and CDR2 YYNGEE. The CDR3 has 15 amino acids.

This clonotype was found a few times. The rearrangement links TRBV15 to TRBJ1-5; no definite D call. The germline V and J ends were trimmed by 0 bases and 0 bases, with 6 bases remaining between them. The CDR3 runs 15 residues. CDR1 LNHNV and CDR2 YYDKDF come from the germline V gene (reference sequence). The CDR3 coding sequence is TGTGCCACCAGCAGAGAGATGAATAGCAATCAGCCCCAGCATTTT. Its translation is CATSREMNSNQPQHF.

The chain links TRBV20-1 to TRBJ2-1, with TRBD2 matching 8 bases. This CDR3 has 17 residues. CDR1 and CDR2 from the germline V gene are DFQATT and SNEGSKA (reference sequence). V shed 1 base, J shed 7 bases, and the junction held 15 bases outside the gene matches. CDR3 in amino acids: CSARGILAGWVGNEQFF. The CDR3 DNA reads TGCAGTGCTAGAGGGATATTAGCGGGGTGGGTGGGGAATGAGCAGTTCTTC.

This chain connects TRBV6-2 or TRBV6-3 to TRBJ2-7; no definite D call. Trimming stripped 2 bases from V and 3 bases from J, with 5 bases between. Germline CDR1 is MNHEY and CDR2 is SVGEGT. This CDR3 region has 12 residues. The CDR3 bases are TGTGCCAGCAGTTACGGATACTACGAGCAGTACTTC. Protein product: CASSYGYYEQYF.

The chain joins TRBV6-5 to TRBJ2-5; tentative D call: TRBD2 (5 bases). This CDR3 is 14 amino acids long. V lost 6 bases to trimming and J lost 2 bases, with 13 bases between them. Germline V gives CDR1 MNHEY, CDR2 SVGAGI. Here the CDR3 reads CASRRRRFQETQYF. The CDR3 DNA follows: TGTGCCAGCAGGCGGAGGAGATTTCAAGAGACCCAGTACTTC.

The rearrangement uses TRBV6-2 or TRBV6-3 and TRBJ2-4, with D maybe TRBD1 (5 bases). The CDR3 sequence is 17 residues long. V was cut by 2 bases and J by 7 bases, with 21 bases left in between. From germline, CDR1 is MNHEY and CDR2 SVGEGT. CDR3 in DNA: TGTGCCAGCAGTTACCTTCTGGCTCCAGGGTCACAGAACATTCAGTACTTC. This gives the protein CASSYLLAPGSQNIQYF.

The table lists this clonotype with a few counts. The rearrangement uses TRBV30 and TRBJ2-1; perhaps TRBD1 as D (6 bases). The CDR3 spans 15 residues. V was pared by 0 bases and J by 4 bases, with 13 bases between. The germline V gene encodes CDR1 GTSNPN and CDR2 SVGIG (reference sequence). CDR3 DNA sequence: TGTGCCTGGAGTGTCCGGACAGTCTGGTACAATGAGCAGTTCTTC. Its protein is CAWSVRTVWYNEQFF.

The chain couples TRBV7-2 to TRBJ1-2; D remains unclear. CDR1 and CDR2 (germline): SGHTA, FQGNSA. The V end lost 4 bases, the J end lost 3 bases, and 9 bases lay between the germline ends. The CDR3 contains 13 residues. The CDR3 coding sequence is TGTGCCAGCAGCTCACGGATAGACTATGGCTACACCTTC. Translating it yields CASSSRIDYGYTF.

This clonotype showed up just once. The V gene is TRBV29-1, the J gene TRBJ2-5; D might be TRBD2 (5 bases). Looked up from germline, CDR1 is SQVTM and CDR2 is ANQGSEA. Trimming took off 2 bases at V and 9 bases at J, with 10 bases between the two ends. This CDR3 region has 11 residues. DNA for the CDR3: TGCAGCGTTGAATTAGGAGGACCCCAGTACTTC. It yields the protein CSVELGGPQYF.

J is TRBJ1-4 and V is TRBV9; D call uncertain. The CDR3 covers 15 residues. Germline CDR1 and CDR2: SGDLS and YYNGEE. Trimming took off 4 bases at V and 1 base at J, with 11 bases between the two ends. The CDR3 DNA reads TGTGCCAGCAGCTCTTACGGGTTAACTAATGAAAAACTGTTTTTT. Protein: CASSSYGLTNEKLFF.

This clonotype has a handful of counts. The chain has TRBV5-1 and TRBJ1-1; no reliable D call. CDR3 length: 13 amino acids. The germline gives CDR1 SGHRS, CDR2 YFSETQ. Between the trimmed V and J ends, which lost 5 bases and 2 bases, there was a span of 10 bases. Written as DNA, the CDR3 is TGCGCCAGCAGTAGTGACACCAACACTGAAGCTTTCTTT. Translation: CASSSDTNTEAFF.

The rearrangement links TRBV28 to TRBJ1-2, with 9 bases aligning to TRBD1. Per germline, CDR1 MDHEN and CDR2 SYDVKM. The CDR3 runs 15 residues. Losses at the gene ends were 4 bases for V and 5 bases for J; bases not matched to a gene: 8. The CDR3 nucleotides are TGTGCCAGCAGTTCAGGACAGGGGACTCTTTATGGCTACACCTTC. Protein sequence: CASSSGQGTLYGYTF.

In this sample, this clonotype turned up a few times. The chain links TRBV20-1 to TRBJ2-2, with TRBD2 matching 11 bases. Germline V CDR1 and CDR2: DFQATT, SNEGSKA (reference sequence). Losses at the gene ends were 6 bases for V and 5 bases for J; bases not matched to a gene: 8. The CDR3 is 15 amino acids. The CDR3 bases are TGCAGTGCGTCCCATAGCGGGGGGGCAACCGGGGAGCTGTTTTTT. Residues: CSASHSGGATGELFF.

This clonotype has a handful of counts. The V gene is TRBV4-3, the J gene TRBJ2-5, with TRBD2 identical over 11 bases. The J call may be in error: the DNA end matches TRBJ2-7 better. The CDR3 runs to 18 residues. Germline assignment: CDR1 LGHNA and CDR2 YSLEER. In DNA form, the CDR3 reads TGCGCCAGCAGCCAAGATGTTACTAGCGGGAGCCCCTCCTACGAGCAGTACTTC. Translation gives CASSQDVTSGSPSYEQYF.

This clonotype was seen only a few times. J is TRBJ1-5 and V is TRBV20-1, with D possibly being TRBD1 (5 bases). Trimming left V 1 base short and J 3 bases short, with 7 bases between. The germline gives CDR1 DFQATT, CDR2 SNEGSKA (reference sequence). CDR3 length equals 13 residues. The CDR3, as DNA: TGCAGTGCTAGAGGGGGGGTCAATCAGCCCCAGCATTTT. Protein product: CSARGGVNQPQHF.

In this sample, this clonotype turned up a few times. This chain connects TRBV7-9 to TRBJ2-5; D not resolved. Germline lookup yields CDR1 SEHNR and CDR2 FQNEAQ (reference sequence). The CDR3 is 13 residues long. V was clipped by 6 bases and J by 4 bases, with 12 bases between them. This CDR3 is CASSFRLIETQYF. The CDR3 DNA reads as TGTGCCAGCAGTTTCCGCTTGATAGAGACCCAGTACTTC.

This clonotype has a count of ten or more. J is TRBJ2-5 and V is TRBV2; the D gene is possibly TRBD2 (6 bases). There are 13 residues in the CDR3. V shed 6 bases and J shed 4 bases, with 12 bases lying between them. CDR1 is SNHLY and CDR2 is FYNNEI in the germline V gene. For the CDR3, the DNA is TGTGCCAGCAGCACCGGGGGTCGAGAGACCCAGTACTTC. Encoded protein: CASSTGGRETQYF.

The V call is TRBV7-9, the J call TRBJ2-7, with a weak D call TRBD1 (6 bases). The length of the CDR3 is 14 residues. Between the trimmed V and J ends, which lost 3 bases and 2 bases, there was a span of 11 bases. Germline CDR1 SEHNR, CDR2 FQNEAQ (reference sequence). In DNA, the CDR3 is TGTGCCAGCAGCTTCCCCGGACAGACCTACGAGCAGTACTTC. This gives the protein CASSFPGQTYEQYF.

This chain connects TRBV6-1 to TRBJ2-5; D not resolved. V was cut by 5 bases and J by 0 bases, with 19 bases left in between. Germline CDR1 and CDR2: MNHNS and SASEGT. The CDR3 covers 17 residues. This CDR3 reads CASSTRGRPDNQETQYF. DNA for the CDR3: TGTGCCAGCAGTACCCGCGGCCGGCCAGACAACCAAGAGACCCAGTACTTC.

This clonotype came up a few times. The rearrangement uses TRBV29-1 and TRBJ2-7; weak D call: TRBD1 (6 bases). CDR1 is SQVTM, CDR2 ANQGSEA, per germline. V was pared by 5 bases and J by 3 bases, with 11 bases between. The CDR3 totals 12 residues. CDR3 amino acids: CSVRGQIYEQYF. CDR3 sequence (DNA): TGCAGCGTTCGTGGACAGATCTACGAGCAGTACTTC.

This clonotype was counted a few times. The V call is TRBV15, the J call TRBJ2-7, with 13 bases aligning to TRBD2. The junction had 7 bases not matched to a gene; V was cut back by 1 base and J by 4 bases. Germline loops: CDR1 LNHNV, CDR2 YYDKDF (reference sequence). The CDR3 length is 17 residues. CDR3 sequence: CATSRGVTSGRLYEQYF. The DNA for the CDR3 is TGTGCCACCAGCAGAGGGGTGACTAGCGGGAGGCTGTACGAGCAGTACTTC.

The CDR3 spells CAISERSGPSSYEQYF. Here the CDR3 DNA reads TGTGCCATCAGTGAGCGCTCGGGACCCTCTTCCTACGAGCAGTACTTC. The chain uses TRBV10-3 and TRBJ2-5; the D call may be TRBD1 or TRBD2 (5 bases each). The DNA end is more similar to TRBJ2-7, so the J call may be wrong. The CDR3 contains 16 residues. CDR1 is ENHRY, CDR2 SYGVKD, per germline.

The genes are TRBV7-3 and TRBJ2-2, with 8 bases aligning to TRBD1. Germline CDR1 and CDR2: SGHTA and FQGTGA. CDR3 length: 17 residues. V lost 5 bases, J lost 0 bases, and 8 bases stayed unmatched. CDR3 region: CASSVSGTGPNTGELFF. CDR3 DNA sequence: TGTGCCAGCAGCGTATCCGGGACAGGACCGAACACCGGGGAGCTGTTTTTT.

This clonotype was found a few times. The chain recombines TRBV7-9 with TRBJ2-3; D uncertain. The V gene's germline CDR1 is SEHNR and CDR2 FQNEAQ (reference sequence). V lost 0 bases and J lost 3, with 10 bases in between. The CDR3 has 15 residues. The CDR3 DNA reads TGTGCCAGCAGCTTAGCGCGTTCTCAAACAGATACGCAGTATTTT. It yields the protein CASSLARSQTDTQYF.

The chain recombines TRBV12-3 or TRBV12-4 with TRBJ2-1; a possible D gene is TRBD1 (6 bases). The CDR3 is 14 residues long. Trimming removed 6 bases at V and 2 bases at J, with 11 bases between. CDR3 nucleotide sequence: TGTGCCAGCAGCGTACAGGGCGCCTACAATGAGCAGTTCTTC. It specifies CASSVQGAYNEQFF.

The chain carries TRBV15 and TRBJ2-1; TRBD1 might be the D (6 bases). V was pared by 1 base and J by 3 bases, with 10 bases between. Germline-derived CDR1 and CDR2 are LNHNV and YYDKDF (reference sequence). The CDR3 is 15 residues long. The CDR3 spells CATSRVAGDYNEQFF. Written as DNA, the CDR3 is TGTGCCACCAGCAGAGTGGCAGGGGACTACAATGAGCAGTTCTTC.

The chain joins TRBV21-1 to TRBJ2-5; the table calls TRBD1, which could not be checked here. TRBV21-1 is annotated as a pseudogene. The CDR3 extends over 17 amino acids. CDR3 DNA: TGTGCCAGCAGCAAAGCACAGGCGCAGGGGGCGGGAGAGACCCAGTACTTC. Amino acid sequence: CASSKAQAQGAGETQYF.

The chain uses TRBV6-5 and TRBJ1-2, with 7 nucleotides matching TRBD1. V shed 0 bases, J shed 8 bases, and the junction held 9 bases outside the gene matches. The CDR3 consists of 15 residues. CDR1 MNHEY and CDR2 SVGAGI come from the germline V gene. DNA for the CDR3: TGTGCCAGCAGTTACTCGAATCCCCACAGGGGCGGCTACACCTTC. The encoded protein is CASSYSNPHRGGYTF.

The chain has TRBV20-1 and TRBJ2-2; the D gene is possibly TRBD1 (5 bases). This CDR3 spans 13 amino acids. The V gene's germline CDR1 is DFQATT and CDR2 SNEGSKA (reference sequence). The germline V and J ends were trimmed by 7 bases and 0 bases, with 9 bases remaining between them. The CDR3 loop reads CSVLGPNTGELFF. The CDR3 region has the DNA TGCAGTGTCCTGGGGCCGAACACCGGGGAGCTGTTTTTT.